This is a list of T cell receptor beta chains from one sample in a study of control samples from healthy donors and cancer patients. Generated by immunoSEQ multiplex PCR, the TCRdb table keeps only in-frame clones and is missing some. Of under 450,000 clones listed, around 90% are singletons. The sequenced material came from PBMCs. Receptors originate from a man between 40 and 49 years old with head and neck cancer. Both conserved end residues are part of each CDR3. A D gene is named only where the DNA matches it firmly. Only some rows state a clone size, as once, few, many or a class for expanded clones.

v_call: TRBV7-2; j_call: TRBJ2-5; clone_size: -; d_call: TRBD2; cdr3_aa: CASSVNPSGASQETQYF; cdr3_nt: TGTGCCAGCAGCGTTAACCCTAGCGGGGCTAGCCAAGAGACCCAGTACTTC
v_call: TRBV19; j_call: TRBJ1-5; clone_size: -; d_call: -; cdr3_aa: CASSPRDFNQPQHF; cdr3_nt: TGTGCCAGTAGTCCCCGGGATTTTAATCAGCCCCAGCATTTT
v_call: TRBV7-9; j_call: TRBJ2-2; clone_size: once; d_call: TRBD1; cdr3_aa: CASSSPGTGGHTGELFF; cdr3_nt: TGTGCCAGCAGCTCACCTGGGACAGGGGGACACACCGGGGAGCTGTTTTTT
v_call: TRBV9; j_call: TRBJ2-5; clone_size: -; d_call: -; cdr3_aa: CASSVAPARETQYF; cdr3_nt: TGTGCCAGCAGCGTAGCCCCAGCACGGGAGACCCAGTACTTC
v_call: TRBV6-5; j_call: TRBJ1-2; clone_size: -; d_call: -; cdr3_aa: CASSYSPPAGGGYTF; cdr3_nt: TGTGCCAGCAGTTACTCCCCCCCGGCTGGGGGAGGCTACACCTTC
v_call: TRBV3-1/TRBV3-2; j_call: TRBJ1-3; clone_size: -; d_call: -; cdr3_aa: CASSPVREPGNTIYF; cdr3_nt: TGTGCCAGCAGCCCCGTCAGGGAGCCCGGAAACACCATATATTTT
v_call: TRBV19; j_call: TRBJ1-1; clone_size: -; d_call: TRBD1; cdr3_aa: CASSTRDRGIMNTEAFF; cdr3_nt: TGTGCCAGTAGTACCAGAGACAGGGGGATTATGAACACTGAAGCTTTCTTT
v_call: TRBV9; j_call: TRBJ1-6; clone_size: -; d_call: -; cdr3_aa: CASSGLGTVRSPLHF; cdr3_nt: TGTGCCAGCAGCGGTCTGGGGACGGTCAGATCACCCCTCCACTTT
v_call: TRBV9; j_call: TRBJ1-6; clone_size: -; d_call: -; cdr3_aa: CASSVFRDGHNSPLHF; cdr3_nt: TGTGCCAGCAGCGTTTTCCGGGACGGCCATAATTCACCCCTCCACTTT
v_call: TRBV2; j_call: TRBJ1-6; clone_size: -; d_call: -; cdr3_aa: CASSEARFVAVTVPLHF; cdr3_nt: TGTGCCAGCAGTGAAGCGCGTTTTGTTGCTGTAACGGTGCCCCTCCACTTT
v_call: TRBV7-2; j_call: TRBJ2-7; clone_size: -; d_call: -; cdr3_aa: CASSPGQHTYEQYF; cdr3_nt: TGTGCCAGCAGCCCCGGACAGCACACCTACGAGCAGTACTTC
v_call: TRBV5-1; j_call: TRBJ1-5; clone_size: -; d_call: -; cdr3_aa: CASSLGPEGPNQPQHF; cdr3_nt: TGCGCCAGCAGCTTGGGCCCGGAGGGGCCCAATCAGCCCCAGCATTTT
v_call: TRBV30; j_call: TRBJ1-4; clone_size: -; d_call: -; cdr3_aa: CAWSVGVANEKLFF; cdr3_nt: TGTGCCTGGAGTGTAGGGGTTGCTAATGAAAAACTGTTTTTT
v_call: TRBV11-2; j_call: TRBJ2-5; clone_size: once; d_call: -; cdr3_aa: CASSLSVQGQETQYF; cdr3_nt: TGTGCCAGCAGCTTATCGGTTCAGGGACAAGAGACCCAGTACTTC
v_call: TRBV2; j_call: TRBJ2-1; clone_size: -; d_call: -; cdr3_aa: CASSAFEQFF; cdr3_nt: TGTGCCAGCAGTGCATTCGAGCAGTTCTTC
v_call: TRBV12-5; j_call: TRBJ2-4; clone_size: -; d_call: -; cdr3_aa: CASAPPRGKKNIQYF; cdr3_nt: TGTGCTAGTGCCCCGCCGAGGGGGAAGAAAAACATTCAGTACTTC
v_call: TRBV7-9; j_call: TRBJ2-7; clone_size: -; d_call: TRBD2; cdr3_aa: CASSLDISTSGRNEQYF; cdr3_nt: TGTGCCAGCAGCTTAGACATTTCTACTAGCGGGAGGAATGAGCAGTACTTC
v_call: TRBV6-2/TRBV6-3; j_call: TRBJ1-3; clone_size: -; d_call: TRBD1; cdr3_aa: CASSKPGTARNTIYF; cdr3_nt: TGTGCCAGCAGCAAACCCGGGACAGCAAGAAACACCATATATTTT
v_call: TRBV10-3; j_call: TRBJ1-1; clone_size: -; d_call: TRBD1; cdr3_aa: CAISVTGGLAEAFF; cdr3_nt: TGTGCCATCAGTGTTACAGGGGGCCTGGCTGAAGCTTTCTTT
v_call: TRBV28; j_call: TRBJ1-4; clone_size: -; d_call: TRBD1; cdr3_aa: CASRTTGATNEKLFF; cdr3_nt: TGTGCCAGCAGAACGACAGGGGCAACTAATGAAAAACTGTTTTTT
v_call: TRBV29-1; j_call: TRBJ1-2; clone_size: -; d_call: -; cdr3_aa: CSVVGGRGDYGYTF; cdr3_nt: TGCAGCGTTGTCGGGGGGCGCGGAGACTATGGCTACACCTTC
v_call: TRBV14; j_call: TRBJ1-4; clone_size: few; d_call: -; cdr3_aa: CASSQGRGGANEKLFF; cdr3_nt: TGTGCCAGCAGCCAAGGTCGGGGGGGAGCTAATGAAAAACTGTTTTTT
v_call: TRBV6-2/TRBV6-3; j_call: TRBJ2-1; clone_size: -; d_call: TRBD1; cdr3_aa: CASTPQTGVPNEQFF; cdr3_nt: TGTGCCAGCACCCCCCAGACAGGGGTCCCGAATGAGCAGTTCTTC
v_call: TRBV12-3/TRBV12-4; j_call: TRBJ1-2; clone_size: -; d_call: -; cdr3_aa: CASSLGDTGYTF; cdr3_nt: TGTGCCAGCAGTTTAGGGGACACTGGCTACACCTTC